This T cell receptor beta chain originates from a study of post-analysis software for immune sequencing data (dated by TCRdb to about 2015). For the study in its entirety: Relapsing-remitting, secondary progressive and progressive-relapsing multiple sclerosis were recorded as disease courses, and subtype annotation was lacking for some patients. A subset of samples was prepared in parallel using single-end sample barcoding, then pooled and co-amplified after Illumina adapter ligation. The patient repertoires were set against under 13 previously published healthy control repertoires from donors whose ages ranged from roughly 6 to 25 years.

CDR3 length: 16 amino acids, cysteine to phenylalanine. Solely the CDR3 DNA is kept, with 48 bases framed from the first base. Trimming removed 0 bases from V and 0 bases from J, leaving 12 bases between the germline ends. The germline V gene (reference sequence) gives CDR1 as LNHNV and CDR2 as YYDKDF. The library was produced with PCR. The data were produced on an Illumina HiSeq 2500. To reduce PCR and sequencing biases, unique molecular identifiers were incorporated into the TCR beta cDNA libraries. Every 1 to 10 million input T cells yielded roughly 0.5 million cDNA molecules, meaning each molecule approximated one T cell. Patient libraries were prepared and sequenced with the same protocol used for the earlier healthy control dataset. Samples belonging to the same batch were prepared together, multiplexed and sequenced on a shared HiSeq lane. In the paper's pipeline: Raw barcoded reads were processed with MIGEC, and single-read molecular identifier groups were discarded before consensus assembly and CDR3 extraction. Clonotype tables were post-analysed with VDJtools, and diversity was normalized by down-sampling all datasets to the smallest sample size. To correct batch-related cross-sample contamination, repertoire overlap clustering matched CDR3 amino acid sequences but not nucleotide sequences. TCRdb handled the public reads itself, with Q25 trimming in fastp and clone calling in MiXCR, and kept productive beta chains. CDR3 protein sequences are deduplicated, and each keeps its most common genes and DNA. The V and J calls come from TCRdb's annotation, not from the publication. The sample has 750,000 to 950,000 distinct CDR3 sequences on record, 53% of them singletons. The ten biggest clones cover 4% to 5.5% of the sample.

TCR beta repertoires were profiled from peripheral blood of under 15 young patients with multiple sclerosis to demonstrate the VDJtools post-analysis software. Multiple sclerosis patients were children and adolescents aged 6 to 15 years. Points the paper makes about the study in general: A handful of TRBV segments, including TRBV5-6, TRBV5-1 and TRBV20-1, were significantly more frequent in patients than controls. Compared with controls, multiple sclerosis patients had significantly lower normalized Chao1 diversity, a finding suggesting substantial peripheral T-cell clonal expansion. The multiple sclerosis patient group was slightly younger than the control group. Strong co-clustering of samples prepared in the same batch was shown by direct clustering with F measure, prompting a batch-effect correction.

Of note for this clonotype: Its antigen remains undetermined. One base away there is no much larger clone; base qualities are not given.

The chain was built from TRBV15 and TRBJ2-7; TRBD1 might be the D gene, on 5 matching bases. Sequenced input: blood. The receptor's source is a girl aged 5-17 years with multiple sclerosis. The CDR3 is CATSRDHWGSSYEQYF. The DNA sequence is TGTGCCACCAGCAGAGATCATTGGGGCAGCTCCTACGAGCAGTACTTC.